This T cell receptor beta chain was obtained from a study of blood T cell repertoires in COVID-19. Data came from immunoSEQ multiplex PCR; TCRdb stores just in-frame clones and leaves some out. The sample contains tens of thousands of clones, about 93% of which appear only once. CDR1 and CDR2 from the germline V gene are SGHNT and YYREEE (reference sequence). The CDR3 has 14 amino acids. V dropped 2 bases and J dropped 7; count of bases not matched to a gene: 6. The specimen was peripheral blood. This chain connects TRBV5-4 to TRBJ2-5, with 9 nucleotides matching TRBD2. This clonotype was obtained from an elderly man with acute or convalescent COVID-19. The CDR3 DNA follows: TGTGCCAGCAGCTTAGCGGGGGGCCTAGCGACCCAGTACTTC. Its translation: CASSLAGGLATQYF.